This TCR beta chain was identified in a study of cytotoxic CD8 clonotypes in ibrutinib-treated CLL. Looking at the study overall: A mean of roughly 260,000 productive templates and approximately 90,000 productive rearrangements was obtained per sample.

Sequencing used immunoSEQ multiplex PCR; TCRdb keeps in-frame clones, though not all of them. Of 300,000 to 400,000 clones listed, under 70% are singletons. On this clone: Its antigen is unidentified.

Study-level findings and limits: Pretreatment clonality was elevated relative to age-matched healthy donors and paralleled circulating CD8+ T-cell counts. Clonality went higher at ibrutinib response and then dropped back toward baseline at progression.

The specimen comprised PBMCs, sampled after 36 months of ibrutinib treatment. The source is a human donor with chronic lymphocytic leukemia.

The DNA for the CDR3 is TGTGGGGCCAGCAACACCGGGGAGCTGTTTTTT. It codes for CGASNTGELFF. The V gene is TRBV2, the J gene TRBJ2-2, with D unresolved. Germline V lookup: CDR1 SNHLY, CDR2 FYNNEI. The CDR3 covers 11 residues.